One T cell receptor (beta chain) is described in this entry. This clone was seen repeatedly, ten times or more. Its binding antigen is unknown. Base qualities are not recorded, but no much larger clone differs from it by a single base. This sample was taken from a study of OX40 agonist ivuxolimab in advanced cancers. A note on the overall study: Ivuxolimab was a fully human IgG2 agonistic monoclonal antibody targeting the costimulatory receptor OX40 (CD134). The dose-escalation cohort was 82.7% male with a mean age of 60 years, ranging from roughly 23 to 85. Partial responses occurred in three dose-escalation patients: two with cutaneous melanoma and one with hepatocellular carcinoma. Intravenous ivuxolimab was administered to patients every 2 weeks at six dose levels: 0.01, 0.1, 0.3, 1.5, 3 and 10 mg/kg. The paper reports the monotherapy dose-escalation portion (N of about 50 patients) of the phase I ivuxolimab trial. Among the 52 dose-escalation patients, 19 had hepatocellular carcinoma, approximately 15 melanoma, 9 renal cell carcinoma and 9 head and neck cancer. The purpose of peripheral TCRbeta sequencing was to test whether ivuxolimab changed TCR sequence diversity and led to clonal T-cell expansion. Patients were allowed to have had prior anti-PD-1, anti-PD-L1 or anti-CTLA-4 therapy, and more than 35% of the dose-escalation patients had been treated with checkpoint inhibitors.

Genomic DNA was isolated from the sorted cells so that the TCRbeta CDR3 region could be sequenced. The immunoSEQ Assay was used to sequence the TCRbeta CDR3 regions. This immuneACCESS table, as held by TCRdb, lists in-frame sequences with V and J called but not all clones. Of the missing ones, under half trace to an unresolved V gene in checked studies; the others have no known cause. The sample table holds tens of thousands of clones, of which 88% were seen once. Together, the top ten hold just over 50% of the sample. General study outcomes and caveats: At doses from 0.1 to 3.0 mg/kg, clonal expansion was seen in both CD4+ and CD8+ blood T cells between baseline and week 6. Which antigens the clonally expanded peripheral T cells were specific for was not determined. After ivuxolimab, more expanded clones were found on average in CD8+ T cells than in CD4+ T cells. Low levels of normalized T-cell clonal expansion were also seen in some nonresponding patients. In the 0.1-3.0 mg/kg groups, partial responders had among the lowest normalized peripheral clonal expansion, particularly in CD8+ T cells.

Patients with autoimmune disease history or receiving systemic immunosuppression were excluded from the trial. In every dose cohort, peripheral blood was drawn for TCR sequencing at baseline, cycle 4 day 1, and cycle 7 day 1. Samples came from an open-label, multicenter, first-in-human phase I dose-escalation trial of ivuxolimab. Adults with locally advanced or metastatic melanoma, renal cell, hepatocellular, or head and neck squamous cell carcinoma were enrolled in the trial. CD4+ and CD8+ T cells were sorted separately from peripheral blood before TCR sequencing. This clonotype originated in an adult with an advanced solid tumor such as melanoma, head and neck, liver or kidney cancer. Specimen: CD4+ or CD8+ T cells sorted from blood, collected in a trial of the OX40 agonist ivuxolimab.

CDR3 region: CASSKRGGVSNEQFF. At the DNA level, the sequence is TGCGCCAGCAGCAAGCGGGGAGGGGTCAGCAATGAGCAGTTCTTC. This chain is built from TRBV10-1 and TRBJ2-1, with 7 middle bases fitting TRBD2. At the junction V is shortened by 6 bases and J by 6 bases; bases outside the gene matches: 11. The germline V gene (reference sequence) yields WNHNN for CDR1 and SYGVQD for CDR2. The CDR3, from cysteine to phenylalanine, totals 15 residues. The only DNA kept is the CDR3, 45 bases in frame from the first base.